This TCR beta chain stems from a study of blood T cells in healthy people across ages. Study-level results: Considered underestimates were the diversity estimates obtained from one million T cells. Older age coincided with a roughly linear decline in TCR beta diversity per million T cells. A greater number of naive CD4+ cells and higher diversity distinguished long-lived donors from aged donors.

This clonotype has a handful of counts. What it binds is not known. Then a second PCR, running about 6 to 12 cycles, was carried out with a sample-barcoded 5' primer and a J-beta primer mix. One entry per CDR3 protein results from TCRdb running MiXCR on the 5' RACE reads. The sample yields 870,000 or so distinct CDR3 sequences, less than 35% seen once. The CDR3 has 15 residues. Per the germline V gene, CDR1 is LGHDT and CDR2 is YNNKEL (reference sequence). Trimming at V came to 1 base and at J to 7 bases, leaving 7 bases not matched to a gene. The clonotype comes from a woman of 80 years or more in good health. The J gene is TRBJ1-2, the V gene TRBV3-1, with 9 bases aligning to TRBD1. The sequencing input was blood. The CDR3 loop reads CASSQAHRGPVGYTF. As DNA, the CDR3 is TGTGCCAGCAGCCAAGCCCACAGGGGGCCGGTTGGCTACACCTTC.